This T cell receptor beta chain was captured by sequencing in a study of vaccination and CD4 T cells after COVID-19. At the level of the study: Every participant had a vaccine, which was either BNT162b2 or mRNA-1273, given in two doses. Stimulation used overlapping spike peptides from SARS-CoV-2, HCoV-NL63, HCoV-OC43 and HCoV-229E. Points from the study as a whole: Median SARS-CoV-2-reactive clonotypes rose from approximately 23 to 38, not significantly.

This clonotype was recorded a few times. Its antigen is undetermined. Regarding treatment: approximately nine-day PBMC culture with coronavirus spike peptide pools or control peptides (ViraFEST assay). TCRs were sequenced by ViraFEST after antigen-specific T cells had been expanded with peptide pools. CD4+ T cells that had been cultured provided DNA sequenced with the Oncomine TCR Beta short-read assay. Via MiXCR, TCRdb re-called the PCR reads, giving one row per CDR3 protein. This sample carries approximately 20,000 distinct CDR3 sequences, under 55% of them seen once, and the ten largest clones take roughly 4.8%. Germline-derived CDR1 and CDR2 are SGHTA and FQGNSA. This CDR3 spans 15 amino acids. Trimming pared 4 bases from V and 8 bases from J, leaving 20 bases between.

This receptor was obtained from a human donor who had recovered from COVID-19. The gene calls are TRBV7-2 and TRBJ1-2; no reliable D call. Sequencing was done on a sample of CD4+ T cells from blood, cultured in vitro. This CDR3 is CASSSLSGGMGGYTF. In DNA form, the CDR3 reads TGTGCCAGCAGCTCGCTAAGCGGAGGGATGGGGGGCTACACCTTC.